A selection of T cell receptor beta chains follows, all from one sample in a study of blood T cell repertoires in COVID-19. Method: immunoSEQ multiplex PCR; TCRdb's copy keeps in-frame clones and lacks some. This table has roughly 250,000 clones, 85% to 90% appearing once. Material for sequencing was PBMCs or T cells enriched from blood (not recorded which). Every receptor here comes from a young woman who had recovered from COVID-19. CDR3s include the opening cysteine and the closing phenylalanine or tryptophan. Each record gives: clone size, V gene, CDR3 length, J gene, D gene, CDR3 DNA, CDR3 protein. D genes are given only for firm matches. A row's size may be missing; if present it is once, few, many or a size class.

>once|TRBV4-2|14|TRBJ2-7|TRBD1
TGTGCCAGCAGCCACCGGGACAGGCCCTACGAGCAGTACTTC
CASSHRDRPYEQYF
>NA|TRBV2|14|TRBJ1-4|NA
TGTGCCAGCAGTGAGCGACAGTTACGGGAAAAACTGTTTTTT
CASSERQLREKLFF
>NA|TRBV4-1|14|TRBJ2-7|NA
TGCGCCAGCAGCCAAGATATGTTGGCCGACGAGCAGTACTTC
CASSQDMLADEQYF
>once|TRBV27|14|TRBJ2-7|TRBD2
TGTGCCAGCAGTCCTAGCGGGGGGCCCCTCGAGCAGTACTTC
CASSPSGGPLEQYF
>NA|TRBV27|13|TRBJ1-2|TRBD1
TGTGCCAGCAGACAGGGGGGGAACTATGGCTACACCTTC
CASRQGGNYGYTF
>NA|TRBV7-9|14|TRBJ1-3|NA
TGTGCCAGCAGCTTAGCGAGGAAGGGAAACACCATATATTTT
CASSLARKGNTIYF
>NA|TRBV12-3/TRBV12-4|11|TRBJ1-1|NA
TGTGCCAGCAGTGAACAGGATGAGGCTTTCTTT
CASSEQDEAFF
>once|TRBV5-1|14|TRBJ1-6|NA
TGCGCCAGCAGCTTCACAGGGCTGGGTTCACCCCTCCACTTT
CASSFTGLGSPLHF
>few|TRBV10-3|15|TRBJ2-1|TRBD2
TGTGCCAACAGCCCGGCGGGGGGCTACTACAATGAGCAGTTCTTC
CANSPAGGYYNEQFF
>once|TRBV27|14|TRBJ2-5|NA
TGTGCCAGCAGGGACAGTTGGGCCGAAGAGACCCAGTACTTC
CASRDSWAEETQYF
>NA|TRBV10-3|15|TRBJ2-2|NA
TGTGCCATCAGTGATGGTCCCACCGGGACCGGGGAGCTGTTTTTT
CAISDGPTGTGELFF
>NA|TRBV24-1|16|TRBJ2-1|TRBD2
TGTGCCACCAGTGATTTTGCCGCGGGGGGTAGGAATGAGCAGTTCTTC
CATSDFAAGGRNEQFF
>NA|TRBV18|15|TRBJ2-3|NA
TGTGCCAGCTCACCGCCTAGCGTCGGCACAGATACGCAGTATTTT
CASSPPSVGTDTQYF
>NA|TRBV6-5|14|TRBJ2-5|NA
TGTGCCAGCGGAAGGGGTATCGGCCAAGAGACCCAGTACTTC
CASGRGIGQETQYF
>once|TRBV5-1|13|TRBJ2-7|NA
TGCGCCAGCAGCTTCCTCAGCTCCTACGAGCAGTACTTC
CASSFLSSYEQYF
>NA|TRBV12-3/TRBV12-4|12|TRBJ1-2|TRBD1
TGTGCCAGCAGGGGACAGTCCTATGGCTACACCTTC
CASRGQSYGYTF
>once|TRBV2|12|TRBJ1-2|NA
TGTGCCAGCAACGCAGGGATATATGGCTACACCTTC
CASNAGIYGYTF